Below, 25 T cell receptor beta chains from the same sample are listed, as sequenced in a study of OX40 agonist ivuxolimab in advanced cancers. Assay: immunoSEQ multiplex PCR; the TCRdb copy retains only in-frame clones and omits some. In the table there are tens of thousands of clones, about 80% of which are singletons. The sequencing here drew on CD4+ or CD8+ T cells sorted from blood, taken in a trial of the OX40 agonist ivuxolimab. The receptors shown here come from an adult with an advanced solid tumor such as melanoma, head and neck, liver or kidney cancer.

The chain is built from TRBV29-1 and TRBJ1-2, with D perhaps matching TRBD1 (6 bases). Trimming took 2 bases from V and 0 from J, leaving 10 bases between them. CDR1 SQVTM and CDR2 ANQGSEA come from the germline V gene. CDR3 size: 14 residues. The DNA for the CDR3 is TGCAGCGTTGAAAAAGGGGGGTCTAACTATGGCTACACCTTC. It codes for CSVEKGGSNYGYTF.

This clone has just a few counts. This sequence joins TRBV7-7 and TRBJ2-1; 10 bases fit TRBD2. The CDR3 covers 16 residues. The V segment lost 1 base and the J segment 8 bases; nucleotides outside the gene matches: 8. CDR1 is SSHAT, CDR2 FNYEAQ, per germline (reference sequence). The CDR3 nucleotides are TGTGCCAGCAGCTTAGGTGCAGCGGGAGGGCCTCATGAGCAGTTCTTC. It codes for CASSLGAAGGPHEQFF.

This clone was picked up one time. The rearrangement joins TRBV5-1 to TRBJ1-1; D perhaps matches TRBD1 (5 bases). CDR3 length equals 13 residues. V was shortened by 4 bases and J by 7 bases, with 14 bases between the two germline ends. Germline lookup yields CDR1 SGHRS and CDR2 YFSETQ. The CDR3 protein is CASSEQGIFEAFF. The CDR3 coding sequence is TGCGCCAGCAGCGAGCAGGGAATTTTTGAAGCTTTCTTT.

This rearrangement joins TRBV5-4 to TRBJ1-6; D might be TRBD1 (6 bases). Germline V lookup: CDR1 SGHNT, CDR2 YYREEE (reference sequence). Trimming removed 0 bases at V and 6 bases at J, with 10 bases between. CDR3 length: 15 residues. CDR3 protein: CASSLVGGANSPLHF. CDR3 DNA sequence: TGTGCCAGCAGCTTGGTGGGGGGGGCTAATTCACCCCTCCACTTT.

A few counts support this clone. The chain employs TRBV5-1 and TRBJ1-3, with D possibly matching TRBD1 (6 bases). This CDR3 has 15 amino acids. The germline V gene encodes CDR1 SGHRS and CDR2 YFSETQ. V lost 2 bases, J lost 4 bases, and 13 bases lay in between. CDR3 coding DNA: TGCGCCAGCAGCTTTACTGAGGGGGACGGAAACACCATATATTTT. Translation: CASSFTEGDGNTIYF. Using reference TRBV5-1 and TRBJ1-3 for the parts outside the CDR3, the full variable domain is KAGVTQTPRYLIKTRGQQVTLSCSPISGHRSVSWYQQTPGQGLQFLFEYFSETQRNKGNFPGRFSGRQFSNSRSEMNVSTLELGDSALYLCASSFTEGDGNTIYFGEGSWLTVV.

The chain recombines TRBV12-5 with TRBJ2-5; D is uncertain. Deletions cut 4 bases from V and 8 bases from J, with 8 bases between. The CDR3 loop spans 11 amino acids. Germline V lookup: CDR1 LGHNT, CDR2 FRNRAP. The CDR3 coding sequence is TGTGCTAGTGGTTCCGCCTATACCCAGTACTTC. Protein: CASGSAYTQYF.

The chain recombines TRBV21-1 with TRBJ1-5; the D call in the table, TRBD1, was not verified against the DNA. TRBV21-1 is deemed a pseudogene. The CDR3 runs to 15 residues. CDR3: CASRARQGRDQPQHF. As DNA, the CDR3 is TGTGCCAGCAGGGCCCGACAGGGACGGGATCAGCCCCAGCATTTT.

The chain is built from TRBV5-6 and TRBJ1-1, with TRBD1 as a possible D gene (5 bases). The length of the CDR3 is 16 residues. Germline V gene data show CDR1 as SGHDT and CDR2 as YYEEEE. Trimming stripped 2 bases from V and 0 bases from J, with 14 bases between. The CDR3 nucleotides read TGTGCCAGCAGCTTTCTCGGGACTGCACTGAACACTGAAGCTTTCTTT. Translated, it gives CASSFLGTALNTEAFF.

V gene TRBV7-3 combines with J gene TRBJ1-1; maybe TRBD1 (6 bases). Germline V gene data show CDR1 as SGHTA and CDR2 as FQGTGA. This CDR3 is built from 13 residues. Trimming removed 4 bases from V and 1 base from J, with 7 bases in between. The CDR3 DNA is TGTGCCAGCAGCTCGGACAGGAACACTGAAGCTTTCTTT. This encodes CASSSDRNTEAFF.

CDR3: CAWRWGRGEKLFF. The DNA of the CDR3 is TGTGCCTGGAGATGGGGACGCGGAGAAAAACTGTTTTTT. This chain connects TRBV30 to TRBJ1-4; D perhaps matches TRBD1 (5 bases). V lost 3 bases to trimming and J lost 8 bases, with 13 bases between them. Germline V gene data show CDR1 as GTSNPN and CDR2 as SVGIG (reference sequence). The CDR3 is made up of 13 amino acids.

This rearrangement joins TRBV6-1 to TRBJ2-4; 7 bases agree with TRBD1. CDR3 length equals 14 residues. V lost 3 bases, J lost 5 bases, and 4 bases stayed unmatched. CDR1 is MNHNS and CDR2 is SASEGT in the germline V gene. The CDR3 sequence: CASSERDRQNIQYF. Written as DNA, the CDR3 is TGTGCCAGCAGTGAGAGGGACAGACAAAACATTCAGTACTTC.

Only a few counts were recorded for this clone. This rearrangement joins TRBV28 to TRBJ1-3, with a tentative D call TRBD1 (5 bases). Germline V gene data show CDR1 as MDHEN and CDR2 as SYDVKM. CDR3 length equals 15 residues. V was clipped by 6 bases and J by 3 bases, with 15 bases between them. The CDR3 loop reads CASRRPPGRGNTIYF. The CDR3 DNA follows: TGTGCCAGCAGAAGACCCCCGGGACGTGGAAACACCATATATTTT. Full variable domain (remainder filled in from reference TRBV28 and TRBJ1-3): DVKVTQSSRYLVKRTGEKVFLECVQDMDHENMFWYRQDPGLGLRLIYFSYDVKMKEKGDIPEGYSVSREKKERFSLILESASTNQTSMYLCASRRPPGRGNTIYFGEGSWLTVV.

The chain carries TRBV5-1 and TRBJ2-3; possibly TRBD1 for D (5 bases). Germline V gene data show CDR1 as SGHRS and CDR2 as YFSETQ. Trimming took off 4 bases at V and 2 bases at J, with 14 bases between the two ends. CDR3 length: 15 residues. The CDR3 sequence is CASSGSLGDTDTQYF. Written as DNA, the CDR3 is TGCGCCAGCAGCGGAAGTTTAGGGGACACAGATACGCAGTATTTT.

J is TRBJ2-3 and V is TRBV4-1; perhaps TRBD2 as D (5 bases). The CDR3 has 14 amino acids. The ends were cut back, 6 bases at V and 1 base at J, with 11 bases in the middle. CDR1 is MGHRA, CDR2 YSYEKL, per germline. This chain's CDR3 is CASRREGGTDTQYF. The CDR3 nucleotides are TGCGCCAGCAGGAGAGAGGGAGGCACAGATACGCAGTATTTT.

The V gene is TRBV2, the J gene TRBJ2-7, with 10 bases aligning to TRBD2. Looked up from germline, CDR1 is SNHLY and CDR2 is FYNNEI. CDR3 size: 14 residues. After removal of 5 bases from V and 5 bases from J, the junction contained 6 bases not matched to a gene. CDR3 nucleotide sequence: TGTGCCAGCAGTAGGGGGACTAGCGTCCACGAGCAGTACTTC. Its protein is CASSRGTSVHEQYF.

This chain links TRBV11-2 with TRBJ2-7; D remains unclear. CDR1 is SGHAT, CDR2 FQNNGV, per germline. The CDR3 is 11 residues long. V dropped 5 bases and J dropped 3 bases, with 5 bases sitting between them. The CDR3 loop reads CASSVHYEQYF. As DNA, the CDR3 is TGTGCCAGCAGCGTCCACTACGAGCAGTACTTC.

The V gene is TRBV9, the J gene TRBJ2-2; the match to TRBD2 covers 11 bases. Per germline, CDR1 SGDLS and CDR2 YYNGEE. CDR3 size: 17 residues. Unmatched junction bases numbered 10, after V lost 2 bases and J lost 7 bases. The CDR3 loop is CASSVFSGRAVGGELFF. In DNA form, the CDR3 reads TGTGCCAGCAGCGTGTTTAGCGGGAGGGCCGTCGGCGGGGAGCTGTTTTTT.

This clone was counted a single time. This sequence joins TRBV7-9 and TRBJ1-1; no definite D call. From germline, CDR1 is SEHNR and CDR2 FQNEAQ (reference sequence). With 0 bases removed from V and 5 bases from J, the gap between germline ends came to 13 bases. CDR3 length: 15 amino acids. CDR3: CASSLARGIGTEAFF. CDR3 nucleotides: TGTGCCAGCAGCTTAGCTCGTGGGATAGGAACTGAAGCTTTCTTT.

The chain recombines TRBV27 with TRBJ1-2; TRBD1 might be the D (5 bases). V lost 4 bases to trimming and J lost 2 bases, with 8 bases between them. Germline assignment: CDR1 MNHEY and CDR2 SMNVEV (reference sequence). The CDR3 is made up of 13 amino acids. The CDR3 here is CASSWDVNYGYTF. CDR3 DNA sequence: TGTGCCAGCAGTTGGGACGTCAACTATGGCTACACCTTC.

The chain carries TRBV29-1 and TRBJ2-1; D possibly matches TRBD1 or TRBD2 (6 bases each). Between the trimmed V and J ends, which lost 4 bases and 3 bases, there was a span of 13 bases. The germline CDR1 and CDR2 sequences are SQVTM and ANQGSEA. The CDR3 length is 14 residues. The CDR3 DNA reads as TGCAGCGTTGGGGGGGCAGGGGACTACAATGAGCAGTTCTTC. Translated, it gives CSVGGAGDYNEQFF.

The rearrangement links TRBV4-2 to TRBJ1-1; a possible D gene is TRBD1 (5 bases). V shed 1 base and J shed 1 base, with 13 bases lying between them. The CDR3 has 16 residues. The germline gives CDR1 LGHNA, CDR2 YNFKEQ. The DNA for the CDR3 is TGTGCCAGCAGCCAAGGGACGGGACGAAAGAACACTGAAGCTTTCTTT. Protein product: CASSQGTGRKNTEAFF.

The V and J genes are TRBV18 and TRBJ1-3; D remains ambiguous. Germline CDR1 reads KGHSH; CDR2 reads LQKENI. Deletions cut 6 bases from V and 0 bases from J, with 9 bases between. The CDR3 runs 14 residues. The CDR3 spells CASSLDISGNTIYF. CDR3 bases: TGTGCCAGCTCCCTTGACATCTCTGGAAACACCATATATTTT.

This clone was picked up a small number of times. The chain is built from TRBV5-1 and TRBJ1-4; 8 bases match TRBD1. Germline lookup yields CDR1 SGHRS and CDR2 YFSETQ. Unmatched junction bases numbered 1, after V lost 4 bases and J lost 8 bases. This CDR3 contains 12 residues. CDR3 in DNA: TGCGCCAGCAGCAGGACAGGGGAAAAACTGTTTTTT. Translation gives CASSRTGEKLFF. Full variable domain (rest looked up from reference TRBV5-1 and TRBJ1-4): KAGVTQTPRYLIKTRGQQVTLSCSPISGHRSVSWYQQTPGQGLQFLFEYFSETQRNKGNFPGRFSGRQFSNSRSEMNVSTLELGDSALYLCASSRTGEKLFFGSGTQLSVL.

This clone is a singleton in its sample. The rearrangement joins TRBV10-2 to TRBJ2-1; the D gene is possibly TRBD2 (8 bases). The germline V gene has CDR1 WSHSY and CDR2 SAAADI. The CDR3 extends over 14 amino acids. The V gene lost 8 bases and the J gene lost 8 bases, with 19 bases spanning the gap. The CDR3 DNA reads TGCGCCAGCCGACAGGGACTAGAGAGGCATGAGCAGTTCTTC. Its translation is CASRQGLERHEQFF.

The chain links TRBV29-1 to TRBJ2-5, with 7 bases matching TRBD2. Trimming took 3 bases from V and 6 from J; bases not matched to a gene: 7. Germline CDR1 and CDR2: SQVTM and ANQGSEA. The CDR3 is made up of 13 amino acids. CDR3 in amino acids: CSVDPGGMQTQYF. The DNA of the CDR3 is TGCAGCGTTGATCCGGGGGGTATGCAGACCCAGTACTTC.